This TCR beta chain was captured in a study of control samples from healthy donors and cancer patients. Profiled with immunoSEQ multiplex PCR; TCRdb holds only in-frame clones, not every one. Of roughly 86,000 clones listed, 90% are singletons. Germline assignment: CDR1 SEHNR and CDR2 FQNEAQ (reference sequence). CDR3 length: 14 amino acids. Trimming took off 1 base at V and 3 bases at J, with 10 bases between the two ends. Sequenced input: blood. This clonotype was obtained from a woman between 18 and 29 years old in good health. The chain has TRBV7-9 and TRBJ2-7; D possibly uses TRBD1 or TRBD2 (5 bases each). The CDR3 DNA reads TGTGCCAGCAGCTTAGGAGGGGATGGCTACGAGCAGTACTTC. Protein: CASSLGGDGYEQYF.